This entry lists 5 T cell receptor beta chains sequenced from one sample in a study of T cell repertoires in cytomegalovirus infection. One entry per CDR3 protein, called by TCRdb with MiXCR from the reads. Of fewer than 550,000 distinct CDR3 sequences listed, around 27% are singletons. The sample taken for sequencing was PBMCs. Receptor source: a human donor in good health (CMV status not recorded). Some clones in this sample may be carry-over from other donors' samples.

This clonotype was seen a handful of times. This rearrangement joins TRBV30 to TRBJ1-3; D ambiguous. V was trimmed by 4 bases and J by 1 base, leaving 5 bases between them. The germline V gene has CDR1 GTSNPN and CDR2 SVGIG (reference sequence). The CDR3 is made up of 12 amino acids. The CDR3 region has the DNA TGTGCCTGGATTGAGTCTGGAAACACCATATATTTT. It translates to CAWIESGNTIYF.

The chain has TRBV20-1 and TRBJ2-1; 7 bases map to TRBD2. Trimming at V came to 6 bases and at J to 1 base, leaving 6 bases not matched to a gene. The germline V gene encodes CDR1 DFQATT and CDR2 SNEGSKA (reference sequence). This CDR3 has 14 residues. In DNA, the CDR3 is TGCAGTGCCGAAGGACTAGGATCCTACAATGAGCAGTTCTTC. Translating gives CSAEGLGSYNEQFF.

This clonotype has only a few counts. DNA for the CDR3: TGTGCCAGCAGCTTTTCCCGAGGGCAGGGGATCTCTGGAAACACCATATATTTT. Translation gives CASSFSRGQGISGNTIYF. The chain joins TRBV7-8 to TRBJ1-3; a possible D gene is TRBD1 (6 bases). CDR1 SGHVS and CDR2 FQNEAQ come from the germline V gene. Trimming shortened V by 3 bases and J by 0 bases, and 18 bases separated the two germline ends. The CDR3 totals 18 residues. The full variable domain, rest sourced from reference TRBV7-8 and TRBJ1-3, is GAGVSQSPRYKVAKRGQDVALRCDPISGHVSLFWYQQALGQGPEFLTYFQNEAQLDKSGLPSDRFFAERPEGSVSTLKIQRTQQEDSAVYLCASSFSRGQGISGNTIYFGEGSWLTVV.

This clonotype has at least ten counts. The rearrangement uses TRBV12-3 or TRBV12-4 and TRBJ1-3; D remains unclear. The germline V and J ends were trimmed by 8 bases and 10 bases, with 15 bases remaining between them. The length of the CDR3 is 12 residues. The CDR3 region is CASFYGLGTIYF. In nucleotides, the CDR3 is TGTGCCAGCTTTTACGGCCTCGGGACCATATATTTT.

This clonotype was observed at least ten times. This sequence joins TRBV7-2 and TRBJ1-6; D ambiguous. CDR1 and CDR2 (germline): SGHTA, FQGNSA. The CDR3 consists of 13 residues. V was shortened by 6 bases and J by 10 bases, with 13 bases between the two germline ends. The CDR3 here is CASSLNGLSPLHF. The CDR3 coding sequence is TGTGCCAGCAGTTTAAACGGCCTATCACCCCTCCACTTT.